This T cell receptor (beta chain) was sequenced for a study of beta chain features in type 1 diabetes. Findings and caveats of the study: Shorter TCRB CDR3s, moderately but significantly so, marked every one of the four CD4+ subsets in Type 1 diabetes patients. Patients with type 1 diabetes showed fewer VDJ junction insertions and more deletions.

Germline-derived CDR1 and CDR2 are SQVTM and ANQGSEA. The CDR3 sequence is 14 residues long. The V gene end was trimmed by 3 bases and the J gene end by 4 bases; junction bases not matched to a gene: 7. This clone has a handful of counts. Its antigen is not identified. Reverse transcription of all isolated RNA meant that expressed TCRB transcripts were sequenced. Generated by immunoSEQ multiplex PCR, the TCRdb table keeps only in-frame clones and is missing some. Among 500,000 to 650,000 clones listed, 9.5% to 15% were seen once. The chain has TRBV29-1 and TRBJ1-2; 8 bases map to TRBD1. This receptor was identified in a man aged 25 to 40 with type 1 diabetes. The sample consisted of naive CD4+ T cells from blood. The CDR3 nucleotides are TGCAGCGTTGAGGGACAGGCAGCCGGCTATGGCTACACCTTC. It yields the protein CSVEGQAAGYGYTF.